This T cell receptor beta chain originates from a study of T cell responses to AZD1222 COVID-19 vaccine. General observations from the study: Clonal diversity was possibly underestimated, and white British individuals and females predominated among donors.

About this clone: No antigen is known for it.

Assay: immunoSEQ multiplex PCR; the TCRdb copy retains only in-frame clones and omits some. The data show 100,000 or so clones, around 90% seen once. The germline gives CDR1 MNHEY, CDR2 SVGAGI. The CDR3 covers 13 residues. The V end was cut by 8 bases, the J end by 8 bases, with 18 bases between. This TCR was recovered from an adult in good health. Sequenced material: peripheral blood, taken on day 0 of AZD1222 vaccination. The genes are TRBV6-5 and TRBJ1-2, with D maybe TRBD1 (6 bases). The CDR3 loop is CASVGTRGEGYTF. Written as DNA, the CDR3 is TGTGCCAGCGTCGGAACGAGGGGGGAGGGCTACACCTTC.